These 24 T cell receptor beta chains share one sample of origin, sequenced in a study of T cell responses to AZD1222 COVID-19 vaccine. Assay used: immunoSEQ multiplex PCR; TCRdb lists only in-frame clones, some missing. The sample contains roughly 89,000 clones, approximately 90% of which appear only once. The specimen was peripheral blood, collected on day 0 of MenACWY control vaccination. The source of these receptors is an adult in good health.

J is TRBJ1-2 and V is TRBV29-1; D gene ambiguous. Germline CDR1 reads SQVTM; CDR2 reads ANQGSEA. Trimming cost V 3 bases and J 3 bases, with 11 bases left between them. The CDR3 is made up of 13 amino acids. The CDR3 spells CSVDPRTDYGYTF. In DNA form, the CDR3 reads TGCAGCGTTGATCCCCGGACTGACTATGGCTACACCTTC. The full variable domain, rest sourced from reference TRBV29-1 and TRBJ1-2, is SAVISQKPSRDICQRGTSLTIQCQVDSQVTMMFWYRQQPGQSLTLIATANQGSEATYESGFVIDKFPISRPNLTFSTLTVSNMSPEDSSIYLCSVDPRTDYGYTFGSGTRLTVV.

The chain combines TRBV29-1 with TRBJ2-7; TRBD2 matches at 9 bases. V dropped 5 bases and J dropped 6; count of bases not matched to a gene: 8. The CDR3 is made up of 13 amino acids. CDR1 is SQVTM, CDR2 ANQGSEA, per germline. CDR3 sequence: CSVPAGGRAEQYF. CDR3 sequence (DNA): TGCAGCGTTCCTGCGGGGGGGCGGGCCGAGCAGTACTTC.

This rearrangement joins TRBV19 to TRBJ1-3; D unresolved. V was clipped by 3 bases and J by 4 bases, with 10 bases between them. The germline gives CDR1 LNHDA, CDR2 SQIVND (reference sequence). The CDR3 consists of 14 residues. The CDR3 nucleotides are TGTGCCAGTAGTATGACCAGGCCCGGAAACACCATATATTTT. Amino acid sequence: CASSMTRPGNTIYF.

The J gene is TRBJ2-3, the V gene TRBV5-1, with TRBD2 matching 10 bases. V shed 1 base and J 4 bases; nucleotides not matched to a gene: 9. The CDR3 loop spans 17 amino acids. CDR1 and CDR2 from the germline V gene are SGHRS and YFSETQ. Here the CDR3 DNA reads TGCGCCAGCAGCTTGTATATTAGCGGGAGGATCGCAGATACGCAGTATTTT. The encoded protein is CASSLYISGRIADTQYF.

The chain combines TRBV1 with TRBJ1-2. TRBV1 represents a pseudogene. This CDR3 is 12 amino acids long. The CDR3 nucleotides read TGCACCAGCAGCCAAGGGTTCTATGGCTACACCTTC. It specifies CTSSQGFYGYTF.

The chain recombines TRBV7-9 with TRBJ2-1; 8 nucleotides match TRBD2. The CDR3 loop spans 16 amino acids. The V gene's germline CDR1 is SEHNR and CDR2 FQNEAQ (reference sequence). With V trimmed by 6 bases and J by 5 bases, 12 bases remained unmatched. CDR3 nucleotide sequence: TGTGCCAGCAGTCCAAGGAGGACTAGCCATCACAATGAGCAGTTCTTC. Translation: CASSPRRTSHHNEQFF.

This chain links TRBV30 with TRBJ1-6; D not certain. CDR3 size: 14 residues. Germline V gene sequence: CDR1 GTSNPN, CDR2 SVGIG (reference sequence). With 1 base removed from V and 4 bases from J, the gap between germline ends came to 8 bases. The CDR3 DNA follows: TGTGCCTGGAGTGACCCCAGTTATAATTCACCCCTCCACTTT. Residues: CAWSDPSYNSPLHF.

This clone occurred a few times. This chain connects TRBV30 to TRBJ2-7, with 8 bases aligning to TRBD1. The V gene's germline CDR1 is GTSNPN and CDR2 SVGIG (reference sequence). V lost 2 bases and J lost 6; bases outside the gene matches: 15. This CDR3 is built from 16 residues. The CDR3 here is CAWSYASRGRVGEQYF. The CDR3 DNA is TGTGCCTGGAGTTACGCCTCCAGGGGGCGAGTTGGCGAGCAGTACTTC.

The chain joins TRBV3-1 (or the pseudogene TRBV3-2) to TRBJ2-5; 8 nucleotides agree with TRBD2. V shed 5 bases and J 5 bases; nucleotides not matched to a gene: 4. CDR3 length: 13 amino acids. Germline CDR1 LGHDT, CDR2 YNNKEL (reference sequence). The CDR3 spells CASSWGLEETQYF. CDR3 sequence (DNA): TGTGCCAGCAGCTGGGGACTAGAGGAGACCCAGTACTTC.

This chain uses TRBV10-3 with TRBJ1-2; D gene ambiguous. V lost 4 bases to trimming and J lost 4 bases, with 10 bases between them. Germline CDR1 is ENHRY and CDR2 is SYGVKD. The CDR3 runs 13 residues. The CDR3 DNA sequence: TGTGCCATCAGTGGGCCGGGGTTCTATGGCTACACCTTC. Its translation: CAISGPGFYGYTF.

This clone was counted a single time. The chain carries TRBV7-8 and TRBJ2-6, with D maybe TRBD1 (5 bases). Germline values: CDR1 SGHVS, CDR2 FQNEAQ. The CDR3 is 16 residues long. V was trimmed by 3 bases and J by 0 bases, leaving 9 bases between them. The CDR3 nucleotides are TGTGCCAGCAGCTTCAGGGTTAGCTCTGGGGCCAACGTCCTGACTTTC. This encodes CASSFRVSSGANVLTF.

This chain connects TRBV25-1 to TRBJ1-3; no clear D gene. The germline V gene encodes CDR1 MGHDK and CDR2 SYGVNS. Between the trimmed V and J ends, which lost 7 bases and 7 bases, there was a span of 14 bases. This CDR3 is 13 amino acids long. The CDR3 region is CASTAGLRNTIYF. The DNA for the CDR3 is TGTGCCAGCACCGCTGGACTCCGGAACACCATATATTTT.

The chain employs TRBV28 and TRBJ1-2; D call uncertain. CDR3 length equals 13 residues. V was shortened by 4 bases and J by 8 bases, with 14 bases between the two germline ends. Germline V gene sequence: CDR1 MDHEN, CDR2 SYDVKM. CDR3 loop: CASSSRARPGYTF. CDR3 sequence (DNA): TGTGCCAGCAGTTCCCGGGCCCGGCCGGGCTACACCTTC.

The chain couples TRBV19 to TRBJ2-1; 7 bases are shared with TRBD2. J was trimmed by 8 bases and V by 2 bases; bases with no gene match: 6. This CDR3 comprises 14 residues. CDR1 and CDR2 (germline): LNHDA, SQIVND (reference sequence). The CDR3 region has the DNA TGTGCCAGTAGTATAACGGGAGGCTCCGATGAGCAGTTCTTC. Its protein is CASSITGGSDEQFF. Looking up the rest from reference TRBV19 and TRBJ2-1 gives the full variable domain: DGGITQSPKYLFRKEGQNVTLSCEQNLNHDAMYWYRQDPGQGLRLIYYSQIVNDFQKGDIAEGYSVSREKKESFPLTVTSAQKNPTAFYLCASSITGGSDEQFFGPGTRLTVL.

The chain uses TRBV25-1 and TRBJ1-1; perhaps TRBD1 as D (5 bases). Trimming took 2 bases from V and 4 from J, leaving 11 bases between them. The length of the CDR3 is 14 residues. From germline, CDR1 is MGHDK and CDR2 SYGVNS. CDR3 loop: CASSEPGALTEAFF. The CDR3 region has the DNA TGTGCCAGCAGTGAACCCGGGGCACTCACTGAAGCTTTCTTT.

The J gene is TRBJ1-2, the V gene TRBV28, with TRBD1 as a possible D gene (5 bases). The CDR3 extends over 17 amino acids. The germline gives CDR1 MDHEN, CDR2 SYDVKM. V lost 5 bases and J 4 bases, leaving 23 bases between the germline ends. The CDR3 loop is CASSPAPGGDHSYGYTF. Written as DNA, the CDR3 is TGTGCCAGCAGTCCCGCCCCCGGAGGGGATCATAGCTATGGCTACACCTTC.

This CDR3 reads CASRSLGAEEQYF. CDR3 nucleotide sequence: TGTGCCAGCAGGTCGCTGGGGGCGGAGGAGCAGTACTTC. The chain couples TRBV12-3 or TRBV12-4 to TRBJ2-7, with D perhaps matching TRBD1 (6 bases). The ends were cut back, 6 bases at V and 7 bases at J, with 16 bases in the middle. The CDR3 contains 13 residues.

The chain combines TRBV27 with TRBJ1-5; 7 bases match TRBD1. The J segment lost 5 bases and the V segment lost 4 bases, leaving 8 bases of the junction unmatched. This CDR3 has 15 residues. Germline V CDR1 and CDR2: MNHEY, SMNVEV (reference sequence). As DNA, the CDR3 is TGTGCCAGCAGTTGGGACGGGACAGCTTATCAGCCCCAGCATTTT. As protein: CASSWDGTAYQPQHF.

The chain links TRBV30 to TRBJ1-5; D is uncertain. Germline values: CDR1 GTSNPN, CDR2 SVGIG (reference sequence). The CDR3 is 14 residues long. V shed 2 bases and J shed 7 bases, with 15 bases lying between them. CDR3 region: CAWSRSWEGQPQHF. In DNA form, the CDR3 reads TGTGCCTGGAGTCGGTCCTGGGAAGGACAGCCCCAGCATTTT.

The chain uses TRBV28 and TRBJ2-5; no reliable D call. Germline CDR1 is MDHEN and CDR2 is SYDVKM. V dropped 6 bases and J dropped 8 bases, with 19 bases sitting between them. The CDR3 length is 14 residues. The CDR3 loop reads CASSRSTRSRTQYF. CDR3 coding DNA: TGTGCCAGCAGCCGATCTACGAGGTCTAGAACCCAGTACTTC. Filled out from reference TRBV28 and TRBJ2-5, the complete variable domain reads DVKVTQSSRYLVKRTGEKVFLECVQDMDHENMFWYRQDPGLGLRLIYFSYDVKMKEKGDIPEGYSVSREKKERFSLILESASTNQTSMYLCASSRSTRSRTQYFGPGTRLLVL.

The chain employs TRBV28 and TRBJ1-1; 7 bases align to TRBD1. This CDR3 has 15 residues. The V gene end was trimmed by 6 bases and the J gene end by 5 bases; junction bases not matched to a gene: 12. CDR1 MDHEN and CDR2 SYDVKM come from the germline V gene. The DNA for the CDR3 is TGTGCCAGCAGAACAGGGACAGCCGTGGATACTGAAGCTTTCTTT. Protein sequence: CASRTGTAVDTEAFF.

The rearrangement links TRBV9 to TRBJ2-3; D is perhaps TRBD1 (5 bases). Germline V gene sequence: CDR1 SGDLS, CDR2 YYNGEE. CDR3 length: 14 residues. V was shortened by 0 bases and J by 4 bases, with 9 bases between the two germline ends. The CDR3 coding sequence is TGTGCCAGCAGCGTAGAATCAGGGCCAGATACGCAGTATTTT. It specifies CASSVESGPDTQYF. Combining the CDR3 with reference TRBV9 and TRBJ2-3 gives the whole variable domain DSGVTQTPKHLITATGQRVTLRCSPRSGDLSVYWYQQSLDQGLQFLIQYYNGEERAKGNILERFSAQQFPDLHSELNLSSLELGDSALYFCASSVESGPDTQYFGPGTRLTVL.

The chain links TRBV27 to TRBJ2-4; D might be TRBD1 (5 bases). Germline CDR1 MNHEY, CDR2 SMNVEV (reference sequence). Trimming pared 9 bases from V and 1 base from J, leaving 10 bases between. CDR3 length: 13 amino acids. CDR3 DNA sequence: TGTGCCAGTTCGGACATTGCCAAAAACATTCAGTACTTC. Amino acid sequence: CASSDIAKNIQYF.

This sequence joins TRBV6-5 and TRBJ1-5; 7 bases fit TRBD1. In germline, CDR1 is MNHEY, CDR2 SVGAGI. The V and J ends lost 7 bases and 1 base, in that order; junction bases with no gene match: 4. The CDR3 is 14 residues long. The CDR3 nucleotides are TGTGCCAGCAAGGTGGACAGGAGCAATCAGCCCCAGCATTTT. Translation gives CASKVDRSNQPQHF.